The 23 T cell receptor beta chains below all came from one sample that was sequenced in a study of metastatic and nonmetastatic thyroid tumors. TCRdb reprocessed the PCR reads via MiXCR. Of approximately 13,000 clones in the sample, 25% to 35% were seen once. None of the patients had undergone any treatment ahead of thyroid surgery. Input material: blood. The source is a female donor with papillary thyroid cancer or a benign thyroid nodule (not recorded which). Some clones in this sample may be carry-over from other donors' samples.

This clone has a handful of counts. This chain links TRBV24-1 with TRBJ2-7, with TRBD1 matching over 7 bases. Germline V gene lookup returns CDR1 KGHDR and CDR2 SFDVKD. After removal of 6 bases from V and 2 bases from J, the junction contained 0 bases not matched to a gene. CDR3 length: 12 residues. The CDR3 DNA reads TGTGCCACCAGTCAGGGGGCCTACGAGCAGTACTTC. Protein: CATSQGAYEQYF.

Note on this clone: A much larger clone lies a single base off, so this may be a read error. This chain joins TRBV6-5 and TRBJ1-1; no clear D. The CDR3 length is 14 residues. CDR1 and CDR2 (germline): MNHEY, SVGAGI. V was shortened by 0 bases and J by 5 bases, with 10 bases between the two germline ends. CDR3 protein: CASSYSLGWTEAFF. The CDR3 region has the DNA TGTGCCAGCAGTTACTCACTCGGTTGGACTGAAGCTTTCTTT.

In its sample, this clone was seen many times. This sequence joins TRBV9 and TRBJ2-5; 9 positions match TRBD2. CDR1 is SGDLS and CDR2 is YYNGEE in the germline V gene. Losses at the gene ends were 5 bases for V and 4 bases for J; bases not matched to a gene: 21. The length of the CDR3 is 19 residues. The DNA of the CDR3 is TGTGCCAGCAGTGAGGCCCCCGGTAGCGGGAGTGGGGAACGAGAGACCCAGTACTTC. Amino acid sequence: CASSEAPGSGSGERETQYF.

By proportion, this clone is medium-sized. The chain recombines TRBV20-1 with TRBJ1-4; 9 bases fit TRBD1. The ends lost 4 bases at V and 8 bases at J; junction bases unmatched: 5. Germline lookup yields CDR1 DFQATT and CDR2 SNEGSKA (reference sequence). This CDR3 is built from 13 residues. As DNA, the CDR3 is TGCAGTGCTAAGACAGGGGGAAGGGAAAAACTGTTTTTT. Residues: CSAKTGGREKLFF.

This clone was detected only a few times. The gene calls are TRBV6-2 or TRBV6-3 and TRBJ1-1, with 10 bases that match TRBD1. The V and J ends lost 3 bases and 4 bases, in that order; junction bases with no gene match: 5. The germline CDR1 and CDR2 sequences are MNHEY and SVGEGT. This CDR3 region has 15 residues. This CDR3 is CASSYPTGGGTEAFF. In DNA, the CDR3 is TGTGCCAGCAGTTATCCGACAGGGGGCGGCACTGAAGCTTTCTTT.

This clone appeared many times. This sequence joins TRBV12-3 or TRBV12-4 and TRBJ2-5; D possibly corresponds to TRBD2 (5 bases). The CDR3 contains 14 residues. V gave up 6 bases and J gave up 1 base, with 12 bases separating them. The DNA of the CDR3 is TGTGCCAGCAGACTGGGAGCGAGCCAAGAGACCCAGTACTTC. Its translation is CASRLGASQETQYF.

The rearrangement links TRBV27 to TRBJ1-6; D uncertain. In germline, CDR1 is MNHEY, CDR2 SMNVEV (reference sequence). Trimming stripped 2 bases from V and 10 bases from J, with 6 bases between. The CDR3 contains 12 residues. DNA for the CDR3: TGTGCCAGCAGTTTAGGAGGGTCACCCCTCCACTTT. Its translation is CASSLGGSPLHF.

This rearrangement joins TRBV5-1 to TRBJ2-7; 10 bases agree with TRBD2. Per germline, CDR1 SGHRS and CDR2 YFSETQ. CDR3 length: 14 residues. Trimming removed 4 bases from V and 5 bases from J; junction bases left unmatched: 6. The CDR3 DNA reads as TGCGCCAGCAGCGGCTTAGCGGGAGGAAACGAGCAGTACTTC. It translates to CASSGLAGGNEQYF.

This chain connects TRBV20-1 to TRBJ1-5, with no clear D. The germline V gene has CDR1 DFQATT and CDR2 SNEGSKA (reference sequence). This CDR3 is built from 12 residues. The ends were cut back, 4 bases at V and 4 bases at J, with 8 bases in the middle. The CDR3 loop reads CSAKVPNQPQHF. The CDR3 DNA sequence: TGCAGTGCTAAGGTTCCTAATCAGCCCCAGCATTTT.

This clone was counted at least ten times. V is TRBV7-2 and J is TRBJ2-1; 9 bases agree with TRBD2. CDR3 size: 15 residues. Germline loops: CDR1 SGHTA, CDR2 FQGNSA. V shed 5 bases, J shed 6 bases, and the junction held 8 bases outside the gene matches. CDR3 protein: CASSQGGLASNEQFF. The CDR3 region has the DNA TGTGCCAGCAGCCAGGGTGGACTAGCGAGCAATGAGCAGTTCTTC. Together with reference TRBV7-2 and TRBJ2-1, the CDR3 gives the full variable domain: GAGVSQSPSNKVTEKGKDVELRCDPISGHTALYWYRQSLGQGLEFLIYFQGNSAPDKSGLPSDRFSAERTGGSVSTLTIQRTQQEDSAVYLCASSQGGLASNEQFFGPGTRLTVL.

V and J are TRBV6-2 or TRBV6-3 and TRBJ2-7; TRBD2 matches 11 bases. Germline-derived CDR1 and CDR2 are MNHEY and SVGEGT. This CDR3 spans 15 amino acids. Losses at the gene ends were 7 bases for V and 3 bases for J; bases not matched to a gene: 8. CDR3 DNA: TGTGCCAGCACCCCAAGGACTAGCGGGTTCTACGAGCAGTACTTC. It codes for CASTPRTSGFYEQYF.

This clone was seen many times. DNA of the CDR3: TGCAGCGTCCCGGGCCAAGTCAATGAGCAGTTCTTC. As protein: CSVPGQVNEQFF. The J gene is TRBJ2-1, the V gene TRBV29-1; no firm D call. The V end lost 6 bases, the J end lost 6 bases, and 12 bases lay between the germline ends. This CDR3 contains 12 residues. Germline lookup yields CDR1 SQVTM and CDR2 ANQGSEA.

By frequency in the sample, this clone is medium-sized (0.01 to 0.1%). The rearrangement links TRBV12-3 or TRBV12-4 to TRBJ2-2, with 14 bases aligning to TRBD2. V dropped 5 bases and J dropped 4; count of bases not matched to a gene: 3. The CDR3 is made up of 16 amino acids. The CDR3 reads CASSLTSGRATGELFF. The CDR3 DNA reads as TGTGCCAGCAGTCTGACTAGCGGGAGGGCCACCGGGGAGCTGTTTTTT.

The CDR3 DNA reads TGTGCCAGCAGTTACTCTGACTTCAATGAGCAGTTCTTC. Translating it yields CASSYSDFNEQFF. The chain recombines TRBV6-2 or TRBV6-3 with TRBJ2-1; D not resolved. The V end lost 0 bases, the J end lost 6 bases, and 6 bases lay between the germline ends. The germline gives CDR1 MNHEY, CDR2 SVGEGT. The CDR3 is 13 residues long.

The chain joins TRBV6-1 to TRBJ2-7, with a possible D match to TRBD1 (5 bases). Trimming stripped 2 bases from V and 5 bases from J, with 13 bases between. Germline CDR1 and CDR2: MNHNS and SASEGT. This CDR3 has 14 residues. The CDR3 spells CASSESGRVHEQYV. DNA of the CDR3: TGTGCCAGCAGTGAATCGGGCAGGGTCCACGAGCAGTACGTC.

The V call is TRBV24-1, the J call TRBJ2-1, with D perhaps TRBD1 (8 bases). V was pared by 7 bases and J by 6 bases, with 27 bases between. Germline CDR1 is KGHDR and CDR2 is SFDVKD. The CDR3 covers 18 residues. CDR3: CATRRWAGGPAGSNEQFF. For the CDR3, the DNA is TGTGCCACCAGGCGGTGGGCAGGGGGCCCAGCGGGAAGCAATGAGCAGTTCTTC.

The chain carries TRBV19 and TRBJ2-7; TRBD1 is a possible D gene (5 bases). The CDR3 contains 14 residues. V was pared by 3 bases and J by 4 bases, with 13 bases between. Germline V gives CDR1 LNHDA, CDR2 SQIVND (reference sequence). CDR3 sequence (DNA): TGTGCCAGTAGTATCGAGGCAGGGCCATACGAGCAGTACTTC. It encodes CASSIEAGPYEQYF.

The rearrangement links TRBV7-2 to TRBJ2-7, with D possibly being TRBD2 (5 bases). CDR1 and CDR2 from the germline V gene are SGHTA and FQGNSA. The CDR3 is 13 residues long. The V end was cut by 5 bases, the J end by 7 bases, with 15 bases between. DNA of the CDR3: TGTGCCAGCAGCCGTGCTAATGCGGGTGAGCAGTACTTC. Translating gives CASSRANAGEQYF.

By proportion, this clone is medium-sized. The chain is built from TRBV7-9 and TRBJ2-1, with 10 nucleotides matching TRBD2. The germline gives CDR1 SEHNR, CDR2 FQNEAQ (reference sequence). The ends lost 6 bases at V and 0 bases at J; junction bases unmatched: 8. The CDR3 is 17 residues long. The chain's CDR3 is CASRVESGGASYNEQFF. CDR3 DNA: TGTGCCAGCAGAGTGGAGAGCGGGGGGGCCTCCTACAATGAGCAGTTCTTC. The variable domain in full, with the rest retrieved from reference TRBV7-9 and TRBJ2-1, is DTGVSQNPRHKITKRGQNVTFRCDPISEHNRLYWYRQTLGQGPEFLTYFQNEAQLEKSRLLSDRFSAERPKGSFSTLEIQRTEQGDSAMYLCASRVESGGASYNEQFFGPGTRLTVL.

The V call is TRBV20-1, the J call TRBJ2-1, with TRBD2 identical over 10 bases. Losses at the gene ends were 6 bases for V and 8 bases for J; bases not matched to a gene: 13. From germline, CDR1 is DFQATT and CDR2 SNEGSKA (reference sequence). The CDR3 has 15 residues. CDR3 residues: CSAAAGTSELDEQFF. In nucleotides, the CDR3 is TGCAGTGCCGCGGCCGGGACTAGCGAATTGGATGAGCAGTTCTTC.

The chain links TRBV4-3 to TRBJ1-2; maybe TRBD1 (5 bases). The CDR3 has 14 amino acids. In germline, CDR1 is LGHNA, CDR2 YSLEER. Trimming took off 1 base at V and 7 bases at J, with 13 bases between the two ends. This CDR3 is CASSQGSREAGYTF. For the CDR3, the DNA is TGCGCCAGCAGCCAAGGGTCCAGGGAAGCTGGCTACACCTTC.

This clone was counted at least ten times. One base away lies a much larger clone, so this may be a sequencing read error. This chain joins TRBV12-3 or TRBV12-4 and TRBJ1-2; the D is unclear. The CDR3 covers 12 residues. CDR3 coding DNA: TGTGCCAGCAGTTTATGGCAATATGGCTGCACCTTC. Translation: CASSLWQYGCTF.

The chain recombines TRBV2 with TRBJ2-2; TRBD1 agrees at 8 bases. CDR1 SNHLY and CDR2 FYNNEI come from the germline V gene. The V and J ends lost 7 bases and 5 bases, in that order; junction bases with no gene match: 9. This CDR3 is 15 amino acids long. The CDR3 loop reads CASTGRTGTTGELFF. The CDR3 DNA reads as TGTGCCAGCACCGGTAGGACAGGGACGACCGGGGAGCTGTTTTTT.